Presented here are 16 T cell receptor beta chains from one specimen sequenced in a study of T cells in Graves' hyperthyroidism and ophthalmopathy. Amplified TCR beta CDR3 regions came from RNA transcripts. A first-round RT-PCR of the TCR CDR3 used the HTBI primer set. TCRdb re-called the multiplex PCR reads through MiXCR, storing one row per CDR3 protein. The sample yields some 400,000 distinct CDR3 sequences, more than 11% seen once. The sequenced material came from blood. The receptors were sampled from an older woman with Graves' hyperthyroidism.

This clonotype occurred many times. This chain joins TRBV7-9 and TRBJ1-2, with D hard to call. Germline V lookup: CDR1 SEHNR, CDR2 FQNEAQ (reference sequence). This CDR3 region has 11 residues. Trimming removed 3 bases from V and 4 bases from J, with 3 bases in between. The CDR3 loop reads CASSFSYGYTF. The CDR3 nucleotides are TGTGCCAGCAGCTTCAGCTATGGCTACACCTTC.

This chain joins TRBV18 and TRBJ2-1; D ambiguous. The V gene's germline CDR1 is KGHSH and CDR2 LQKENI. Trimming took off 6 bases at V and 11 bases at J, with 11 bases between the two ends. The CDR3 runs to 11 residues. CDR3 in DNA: TGTGCCAGCTCCCTCAACGATAAGCAGTTCTTC. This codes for CASSLNDKQFF.

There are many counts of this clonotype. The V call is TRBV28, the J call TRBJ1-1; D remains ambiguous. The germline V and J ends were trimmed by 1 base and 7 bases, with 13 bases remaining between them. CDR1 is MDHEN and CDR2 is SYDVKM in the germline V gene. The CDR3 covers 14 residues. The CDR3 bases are TGTGCCAGCAGTTTATTGGGCAACCAAGTTGAAGCTTTCTTT. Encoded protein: CASSLLGNQVEAFF.

CDR3 bases: TGTGCCATTAGGTCCGGGGGCAATGAGCAGTTCTTC. Its translation is CAIRSGGNEQFF. This chain joins TRBV10-3 and TRBJ2-1; perhaps TRBD2 as D (6 bases). The V end lost 9 bases, the J end lost 6 bases, and 12 bases lay between the germline ends. Germline V lookup: CDR1 ENHRY, CDR2 SYGVKD. CDR3 length equals 12 residues.

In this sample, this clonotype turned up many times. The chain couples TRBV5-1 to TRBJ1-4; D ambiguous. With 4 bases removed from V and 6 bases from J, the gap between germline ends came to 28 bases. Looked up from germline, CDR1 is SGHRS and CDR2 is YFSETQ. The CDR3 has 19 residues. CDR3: CASSPMKAAPVWTHEKLFF. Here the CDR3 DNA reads TGCGCCAGCAGCCCGATGAAGGCAGCCCCTGTCTGGACCCATGAAAAACTGTTTTTT.

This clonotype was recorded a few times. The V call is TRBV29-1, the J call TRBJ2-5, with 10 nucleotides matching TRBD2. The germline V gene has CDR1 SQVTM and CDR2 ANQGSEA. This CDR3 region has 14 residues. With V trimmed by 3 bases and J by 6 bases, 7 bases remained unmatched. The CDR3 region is CSVESSSGSQTQYF. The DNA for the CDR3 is TGCAGCGTTGAGTCTTCTAGCGGGAGTCAGACCCAGTACTTC.

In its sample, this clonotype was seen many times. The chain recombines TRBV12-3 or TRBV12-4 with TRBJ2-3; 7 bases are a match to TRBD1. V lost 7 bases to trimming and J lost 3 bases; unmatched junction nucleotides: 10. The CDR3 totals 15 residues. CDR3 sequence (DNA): TGTGCCAGCACCTCAGGGGGTTCGGGAACAGATACGCAGTATTTT. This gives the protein CASTSGGSGTDTQYF.

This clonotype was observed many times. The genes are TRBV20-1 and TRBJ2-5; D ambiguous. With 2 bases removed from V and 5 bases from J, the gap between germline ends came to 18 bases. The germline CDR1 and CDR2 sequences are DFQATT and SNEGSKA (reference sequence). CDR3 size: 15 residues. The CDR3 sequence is CSARRTGPLQETQYF. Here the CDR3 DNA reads TGCAGTGCTAGACGTACTGGGCCACTTCAGGAGACCCAGTACTTC.

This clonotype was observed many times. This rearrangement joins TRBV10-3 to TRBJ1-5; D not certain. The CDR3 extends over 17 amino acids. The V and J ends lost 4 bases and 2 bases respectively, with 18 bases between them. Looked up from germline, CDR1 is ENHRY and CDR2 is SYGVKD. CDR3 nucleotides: TGTGCCATCAGTGCGGCCAGTTCAACCGTTGGCAATCAGCCCCAGCATTTT. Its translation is CAISAASSTVGNQPQHF.

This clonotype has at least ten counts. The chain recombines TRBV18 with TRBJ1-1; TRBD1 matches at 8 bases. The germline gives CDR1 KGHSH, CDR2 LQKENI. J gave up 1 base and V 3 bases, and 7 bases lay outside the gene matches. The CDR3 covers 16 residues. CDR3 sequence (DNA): TGTGCCAGCTCACCTCAGACAGGGGAGTGGAACACTGAAGCTTTCTTT. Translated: CASSPQTGEWNTEAFF. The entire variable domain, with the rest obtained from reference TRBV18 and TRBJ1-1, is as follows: NAGVMQNPRHLVRRRGQEARLRCSPMKGHSHVYWYRQLPEEGLKFMVYLQKENIIDESGMPKERFSAEFPKEGPSILRIQQVVRGDSAAYFCASSPQTGEWNTEAFFGQGTRLTVV.

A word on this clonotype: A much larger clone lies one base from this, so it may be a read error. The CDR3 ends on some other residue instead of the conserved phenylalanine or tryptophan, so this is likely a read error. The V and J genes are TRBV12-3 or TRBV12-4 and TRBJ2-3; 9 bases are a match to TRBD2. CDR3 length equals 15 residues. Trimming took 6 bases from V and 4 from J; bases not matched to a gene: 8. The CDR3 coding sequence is TGTGCCAGCAGCCTTAGCGGGAGCTACGCAGATACGCAGTATTCT. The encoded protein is CASSLSGSYADTQYS.

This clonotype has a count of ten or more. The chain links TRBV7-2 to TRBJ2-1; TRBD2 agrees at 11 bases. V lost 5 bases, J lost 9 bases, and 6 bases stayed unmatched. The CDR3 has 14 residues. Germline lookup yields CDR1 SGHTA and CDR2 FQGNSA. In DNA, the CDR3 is TGTGCCAGCAGCACCGGGACTAGCGGAACTGAGCAGTTCTTC. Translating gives CASSTGTSGTEQFF. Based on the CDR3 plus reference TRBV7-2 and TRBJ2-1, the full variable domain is GAGVSQSPSNKVTEKGKDVELRCDPISGHTALYWYRQSLGQGLEFLIYFQGNSAPDKSGLPSDRFSAERTGGSVSTLTIQRTQQEDSAVYLCASSTGTSGTEQFFGPGTRLTVL.

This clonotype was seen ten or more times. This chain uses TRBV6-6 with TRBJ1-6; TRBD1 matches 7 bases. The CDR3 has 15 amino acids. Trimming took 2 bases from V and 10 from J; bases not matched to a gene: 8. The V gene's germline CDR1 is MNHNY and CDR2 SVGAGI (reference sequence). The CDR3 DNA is TGTGCCAGCAGTTACGGGACAGCCCAATTATCACCCCTCCACTTT. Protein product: CASSYGTAQLSPLHF.

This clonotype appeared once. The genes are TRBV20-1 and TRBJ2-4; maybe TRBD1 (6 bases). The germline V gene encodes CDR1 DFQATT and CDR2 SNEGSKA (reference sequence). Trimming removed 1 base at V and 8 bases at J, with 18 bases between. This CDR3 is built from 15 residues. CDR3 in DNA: TGCAGTGCTAGAGGCCGAGTAACAGGGTTGGACATTCAGTACTTC. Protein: CSARGRVTGLDIQYF.

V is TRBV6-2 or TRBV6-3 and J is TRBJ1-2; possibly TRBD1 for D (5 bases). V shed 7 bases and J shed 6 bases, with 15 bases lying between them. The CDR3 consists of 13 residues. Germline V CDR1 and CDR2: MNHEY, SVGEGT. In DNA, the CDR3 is TGTGCCAGCACCAAGGGGCCAGTTGATGGCTACACCTTC. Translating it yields CASTKGPVDGYTF.

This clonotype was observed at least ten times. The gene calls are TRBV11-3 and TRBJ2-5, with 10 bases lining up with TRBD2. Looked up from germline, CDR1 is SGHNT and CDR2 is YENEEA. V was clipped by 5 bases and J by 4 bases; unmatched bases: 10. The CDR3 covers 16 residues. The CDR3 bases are TGTGCCAGCAGCCCCGAGGAGCGGGAGGGCAGAGAGACCCAGTACTTC. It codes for CASSPEEREGRETQYF. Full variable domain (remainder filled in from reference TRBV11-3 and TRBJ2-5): EAGVVQSPRYKIIEKKQPVAFWCNPISGHNTLYWYLQNLGQGPELLIRYENEEAVDDSQLPKDRFSAERLKGVDSTLKIQPAELGDSAVYLCASSPEEREGRETQYFGPGTRLLVL.